The entry below gives a single TCR beta chain sequence along with its context. The CDR3 covers 15 residues. Per the germline V gene, CDR1 is SGDLS and CDR2 is YYNGEE. V was clipped by 2 bases and J by 0 bases; unmatched bases: 2. Profiling relied on immunoSEQ multiplex PCR, and the TCRdb table lists in-frame clones only, not all of them. The table lists tens of thousands of clones, about 90% of them singletons. The data are from a study of blood T cell repertoires in COVID-19. This chain links TRBV9 with TRBJ2-5; 9 bases agree with TRBD2. The TCR was taken from a human donor in a cohort sampled during active COVID-19. The sequencing sample was made of peripheral blood. CDR3 bases: TGTGCCAGCAGCGTTGTAGCGGGGGACCAAGAGACCCAGTACTTC. As protein: CASSVVAGDQETQYF.